This TCR beta chain comes out of a study of cytomegalovirus exposure and HLA in healthy donors. Background on the study: Unique TCR beta sequences numbering approximately 120 million came from 150 million to 200 million T cells in an earlier analysis. Study results and caveats: An analysis done earlier found most TCR beta V segments productive about 90% or about 30% of the time. According to the study, around 160 TCR beta chains were cytomegalovirus-associated. In a later analysis, HLA-associated TCR beta chains were more clonally expanded than equally common others.

In the case of this clone: Its antigen is currently unknown.

Primers included in the PCR were 60 Vbeta and 13 Jbeta primers. TCRdb's table, derived via immunoSEQ multiplex PCR, lists solely in-frame clones and lacks some. Of 130,000 or so clones detected, around 70% appear once; the ten largest clones hold approximately 6.3%. Deletions cut 3 bases from V and 0 bases from J, with 9 bases between. The CDR3 is 15 residues long. Germline V CDR1 and CDR2: KGHSH, LQKENI. Sequencing was performed on PBMCs. The TCR originated in a man in his forties in good health and CMV-seropositive. The V call is TRBV18, the J call TRBJ1-3; no definite D call. The CDR3 nucleotides read TGTGCCAGCTCACCTAACGGGATCTCTGGAAACACCATATATTTT. This gives the protein CASSPNGISGNTIYF.